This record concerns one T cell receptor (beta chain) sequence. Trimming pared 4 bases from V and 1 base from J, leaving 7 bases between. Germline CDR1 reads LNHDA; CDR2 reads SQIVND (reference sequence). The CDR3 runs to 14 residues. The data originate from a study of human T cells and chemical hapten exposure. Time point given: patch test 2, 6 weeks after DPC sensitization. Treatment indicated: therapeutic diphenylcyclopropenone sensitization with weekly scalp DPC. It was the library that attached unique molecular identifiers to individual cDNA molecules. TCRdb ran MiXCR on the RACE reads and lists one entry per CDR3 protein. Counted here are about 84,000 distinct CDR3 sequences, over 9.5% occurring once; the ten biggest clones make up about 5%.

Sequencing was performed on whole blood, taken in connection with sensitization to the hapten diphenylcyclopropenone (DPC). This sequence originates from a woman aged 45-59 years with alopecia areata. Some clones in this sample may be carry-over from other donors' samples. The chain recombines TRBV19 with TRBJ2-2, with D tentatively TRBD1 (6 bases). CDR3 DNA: TGTGCCAGTAGTACGGGACAGAACACCGGGGAGCTGTTTTTT. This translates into CASSTGQNTGELFF.